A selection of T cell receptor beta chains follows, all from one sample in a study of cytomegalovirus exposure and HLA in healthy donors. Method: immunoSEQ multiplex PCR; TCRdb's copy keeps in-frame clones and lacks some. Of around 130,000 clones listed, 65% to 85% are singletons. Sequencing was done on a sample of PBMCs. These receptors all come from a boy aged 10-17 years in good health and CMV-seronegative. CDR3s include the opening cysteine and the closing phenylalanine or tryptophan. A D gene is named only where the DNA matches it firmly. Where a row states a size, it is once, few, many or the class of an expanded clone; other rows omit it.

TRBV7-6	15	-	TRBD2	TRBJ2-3	TGTGCCAGCAGCTCACTAGCGGGAGACCTGGATACGCAGTATTTT	CASSSLAGDLDTQYF
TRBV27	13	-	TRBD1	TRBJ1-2	TGTGCCAGCAGTTACGGGACAGGGAGTGGCTACACCTTC	CASSYGTGSGYTF
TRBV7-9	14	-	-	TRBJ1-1	TGTGCCAGCAGCTTACGCGGTCGGAACACTGAAGCTTTCTTT	CASSLRGRNTEAFF
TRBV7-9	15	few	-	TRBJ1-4	TGTGCCAGCAGCTTAGCAAGGGGGTTAAGTGAAAAACTGTTTTTT	CASSLARGLSEKLFF
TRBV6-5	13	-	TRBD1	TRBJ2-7	TGTGCCAGTAGAAGGGGGCCTACCTACGAGCAGTACTTC	CASRRGPTYEQYF
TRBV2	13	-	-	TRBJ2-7	TGTGCCACTAGAGGAGGGAACTCCTACGAGCAGTACTTC	CATRGGNSYEQYF
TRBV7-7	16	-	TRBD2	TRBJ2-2	TGTGCCAGCAGCTATGGACTAGCGGGAGTTACCGGGGAGCTGTTTTTT	CASSYGLAGVTGELFF
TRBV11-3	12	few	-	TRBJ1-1	TGTGCCAGCAGCTTACGTGGAGTTGAAGCTTTCTTT	CASSLRGVEAFF
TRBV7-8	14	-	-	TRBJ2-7	TGTGCCAGCAGCTTAGCTAGCGAGGCCTACGAGCAGTACTTC	CASSLASEAYEQYF
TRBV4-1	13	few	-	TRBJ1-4	TGCGCCAGCAGCCAGACGTCGGGGGAAAAACTGTTTTTT	CASSQTSGEKLFF
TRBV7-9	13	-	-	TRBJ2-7	TGTGCCAGCAGCCTAAGGGACAAAGTCGAGCAGTACTTC	CASSLRDKVEQYF
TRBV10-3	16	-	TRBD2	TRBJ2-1	TGTGCCATCAGTGACTCTACCGGGACTAGCGGGAGTCAGCAGTTCTTC	CAISDSTGTSGSQQFF
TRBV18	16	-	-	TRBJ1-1	TGTGCCAGCTCACCTAGATCCCAGGTCCCGGGGACTGAAGCTTTCTTT	CASSPRSQVPGTEAFF
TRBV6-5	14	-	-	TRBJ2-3	TGTGCCAGCAGTTACCTACCCCTCACAGATACGCAGTATTTT	CASSYLPLTDTQYF
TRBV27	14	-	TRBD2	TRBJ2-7	TGTGCCAGCAGTCCGCTTGCGGGAGTCCACGAGCAGTACTTC	CASSPLAGVHEQYF
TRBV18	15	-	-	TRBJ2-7	TGTGCCAGCTCACCAGTTGGCATAACTACCTACGAGCAGTACTTC	CASSPVGITTYEQYF